This is a list of T cell receptor beta chains from one sample in a study of cytomegalovirus exposure and HLA in healthy donors. The protocol was immunoSEQ multiplex PCR, while the TCRdb copy is restricted to in-frame clones and leaves out a portion. The sample has roughly 56,000 clones, roughly 94% seen once. The material sequenced was PBMCs. These receptors all come from a man aged 18-30 years in good health and CMV-seronegative. Both conserved end residues are part of each CDR3. Each record gives: J gene, D gene, clone size, V gene, CDR3 protein, CDR3 DNA. A D gene is named only where the DNA matches it firmly. Size values are once, few and many counts, or a class for expanded clones, and some rows have none.

TRBJ2-1	-	-	TRBV27	CASSLSSSSGVNGPEQFF	TGTGCCAGCAGTTTAAGCAGCTCGTCGGGAGTGAATGGCCCGGAGCAGTTCTTC
TRBJ2-3	-	-	TRBV27	CASSLRGADTQYF	TGTGCCAGCAGTTTAAGGGGCGCAGATACGCAGTATTTT
TRBJ2-2	-	-	TRBV9	CASSVGGFGELFF	TGTGCCAGCAGCGTAGGAGGGTTCGGGGAGCTGTTTTTT
TRBJ2-1	TRBD2	-	TRBV19	CASSVPGLAINEQFF	TGTGCCAGTAGTGTCCCGGGACTAGCAATTAATGAGCAGTTCTTC
TRBJ1-5	-	-	TRBV19	CASSAPRQGANQPQHF	TGTGCCAGTAGTGCCCCCAGGCAGGGCGCTAATCAGCCCCAGCATTTT
TRBJ2-2	-	-	TRBV27	CASSFTRERAGELFF	TGTGCCAGCAGTTTTACCAGGGAAAGAGCCGGGGAGCTGTTTTTT
TRBJ1-4	-	-	TRBV18	CASSPQQPMINEKLFF	TGTGCCAGCTCACCGCAACAACCGATGATTAATGAAAAACTGTTTTTT
TRBJ1-1	-	-	TRBV12-5	CASGLALAGKEAFF	TGTGCTAGTGGTTTGGCGCTAGCAGGTAAGGAAGCTTTCTTT
TRBJ1-1	-	-	TRBV10-3	CAIKGRVAGEAFF	TGTGCCATCAAGGGCAGGGTGGCGGGGGAAGCTTTCTTT
TRBJ2-7	TRBD1	-	TRBV27	CASTPTGGFYEQYF	TGTGCCAGCACTCCCACAGGGGGGTTCTACGAGCAGTACTTC
TRBJ2-2	-	few	TRBV10-1	CASSEDNRLNTGELFF	TGCGCCAGCAGTGAGGATAACAGGTTGAACACCGGGGAGCTGTTTTTT
TRBJ1-4	-	-	TRBV28	CASSTGTSGEKLFF	TGTGCCAGCAGTACCGGGACTTCAGGTGAAAAACTGTTTTTT
TRBJ1-3	-	-	TRBV18	CASSRASAVVSGNTIYF	TGTGCCAGCTCACGGGCCTCGGCAGTAGTGTCTGGAAACACCATATATTTT
TRBJ2-3	-	-	TRBV2	CASSEQGGGTDTQYF	TGTGCCAGCAGTGAACAGGGCGGGGGCACAGATACGCAGTATTTT
TRBJ2-1	TRBD2	once	TRBV6-5	CASSYYETSTEQFF	TGTGCCAGCAGTTACTATGAGACTAGCACTGAGCAGTTCTTC
TRBJ2-3	-	-	TRBV30	CAWSPGKWVTDTQYF	TGTGCCTGGAGTCCAGGAAAATGGGTGACAGATACGCAGTATTTT